The clone carrying this TCR beta chain was seen repeatedly, ten times or more. Indicated time point: before trial treatment. Both TCRalpha and TCRbeta chains were reverse transcribed with V-gene-specific primers. For amplifying TCRs, the PCR ran for 15 to 20 cycles with Phusion, which was used together with a constant-region primer and the adapter on the V primers. The mRNA which had been isolated was amplified by in vitro transcription. TCRdb independently ran MiXCR on the reads; one entry per CDR3 protein. This sample has more than 45,000 distinct CDR3 sequences, with approximately 26% found just once. The data originate from a study of low-dose radiotherapy and immunotherapy resistance in tumors. This receptor was obtained from a male donor with prostate cancer. The sample here was PBMCs, taken before treatment.

CDR3 region: CASSLSLSQRTEGYTF. The CDR3 bases are TGTGCCAGCAGCTTAAGTCTTTCCCAGCGTACGGAGGGCTACACCTTC. This chain links TRBV7-2 with TRBJ1-2; D is uncertain. V was pared by 2 bases and J by 8 bases, with 21 bases between. CDR3 length equals 16 residues. The germline CDR1 and CDR2 sequences are SGHTA and FQGNSA.